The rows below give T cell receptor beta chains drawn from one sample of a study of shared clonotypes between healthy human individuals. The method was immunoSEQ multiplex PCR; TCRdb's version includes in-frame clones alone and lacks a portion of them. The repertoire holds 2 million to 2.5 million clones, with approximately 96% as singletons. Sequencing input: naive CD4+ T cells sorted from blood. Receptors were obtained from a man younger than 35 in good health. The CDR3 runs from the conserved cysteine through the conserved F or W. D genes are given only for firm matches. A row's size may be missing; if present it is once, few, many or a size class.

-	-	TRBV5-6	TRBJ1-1	CASSLGPRVDTEAFF	TGTGCCAGCAGCTTGGGGCCCAGGGTGGACACTGAAGCTTTCTTT
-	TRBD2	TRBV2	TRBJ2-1	CASRDTGTSGIDEQFF	TGTGCCAGCAGAGATACCGGGACTAGCGGGATAGATGAGCAGTTCTTC
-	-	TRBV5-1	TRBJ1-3	CASSTTRRDSGNTIYF	TGCGCCAGCAGCACAACACGGCGGGACTCTGGAAACACCATATATTTT
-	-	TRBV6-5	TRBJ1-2	CASSSEIGTNYGYTF	TGTGCCAGCAGTTCCGAGATCGGGACTAACTATGGCTACACCTTC
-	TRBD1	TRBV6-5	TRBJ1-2	CASSYAGGVYGYTF	TGTGCCAGCAGTTACGCAGGGGGCGTTTATGGCTACACCTTC
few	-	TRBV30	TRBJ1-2	CAWSVQAISSYGYTF	TGTGCCTGGAGTGTACAAGCGATCTCCTCATATGGCTACACCTTC
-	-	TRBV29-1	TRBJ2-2	CSVYDRNTGELFF	TGCAGCGTTTACGACAGGAACACCGGGGAGCTGTTTTTT
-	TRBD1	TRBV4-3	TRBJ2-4	CASSQGKGQAKNIQYF	TGCGCCAGCAGCCAAGGGAAAGGACAGGCTAAAAACATTCAGTACTTC
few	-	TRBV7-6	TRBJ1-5	CASSVQRTVSNQPQHF	TGTGCCAGCAGCGTACAGAGGACAGTTAGCAATCAGCCCCAGCATTTT
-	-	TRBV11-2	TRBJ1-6	CASSSPGENSPLHF	TGTGCCAGCAGCTCCCCAGGGGAAAATTCACCCCTCCACTTT
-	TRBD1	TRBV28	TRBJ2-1	CASSLLPGQGPHNEQFF	TGTGCCAGCAGTTTGCTCCCGGGACAGGGACCGCACAATGAGCAGTTCTTC
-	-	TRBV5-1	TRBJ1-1	CASSGEGNTEAFF	TGCGCCAGCAGCGGGGAGGGGAACACTGAAGCTTTCTTT
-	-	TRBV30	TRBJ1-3	CAWGRGSGNTIYF	TGTGCCTGGGGGCGAGGGTCTGGAAACACCATATATTTT
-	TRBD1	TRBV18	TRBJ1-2	CASSPQYDRGSGGYTF	TGTGCCAGCTCACCACAATACGACAGGGGGTCGGGAGGCTACACCTTC
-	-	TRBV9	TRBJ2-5	CASSPGIGETQYF	TGTGCCAGCAGCCCTGGGATTGGGGAGACCCAGTACTTC
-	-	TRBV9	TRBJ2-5	CASSVTRASQETQYF	TGTGCCAGCAGCGTAACCCGGGCTTCCCAAGAGACCCAGTACTTC
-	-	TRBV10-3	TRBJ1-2	CAISESTANYGYTF	TGTGCCATCAGTGAGTCGACAGCCAACTATGGCTACACCTTC
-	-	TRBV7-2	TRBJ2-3	CASSAFTDTQYF	TGTGCCAGCAGCGCGTTCACAGATACGCAGTATTTT
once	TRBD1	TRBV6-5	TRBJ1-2	CASSYQRTGNYGYTF	TGTGCCAGCAGTTACCAAAGGACAGGAAACTATGGCTACACCTTC
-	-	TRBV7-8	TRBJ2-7	CASSAVSLREQYF	TGTGCCAGCAGCGCCGTATCTTTGCGGGAGCAGTACTTC
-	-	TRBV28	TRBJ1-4	CASSPPLGQTNEKLFF	TGTGCCAGCAGCCCCCCCCTGGGGCAGACAAATGAAAAACTGTTTTTT
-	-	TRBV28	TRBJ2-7	CASSLRGRGWKSYEQYF	TGTGCCAGCAGTTTACGGGGTCGGGGGTGGAAATCCTACGAGCAGTACTTC
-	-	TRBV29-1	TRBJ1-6	CSVGVGGNSPLHF	TGCAGCGTTGGTGTCGGAGGGAATTCACCCCTCCACTTT
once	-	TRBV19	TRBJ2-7	CASSINPPYEQYF	TGTGCCAGTAGTATCAACCCGCCCTACGAGCAGTACTTC
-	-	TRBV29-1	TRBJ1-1	CSVRGGGLGTEAFF	TGCAGCGTTCGAGGCGGAGGGTTGGGGACTGAAGCTTTCTTT